A single sample gave rise to the 13 T cell receptor beta chains below, sequenced in a study of shared clonotypes between healthy human individuals. Naive CD8 cells lacked CD45RO and underwent positive selection for CCR7, leaving out terminally differentiated effector memory CD45RA+ cells. TCRdb's copy holds only in-frame clones and misses some; the assay was immunoSEQ multiplex PCR. The sample records about 2.2 million clones, about 93% being singletons. Sequenced material: naive CD8+ T cells from PBMCs. These receptors all stem from a man between 18 and 29 years old in good health. Some clones in this sample may be carry-over from other donors' samples.

The chain couples TRBV2 to TRBJ2-7; 9 bases line up with TRBD2. Germline CDR1 and CDR2: SNHLY and FYNNEI. The CDR3 has 15 amino acids. The J segment lost 3 bases and the V segment lost 1 base, leaving 4 bases of the junction unmatched. The CDR3 here is CASSEGASGIYEQYF. In DNA form, the CDR3 reads TGTGCCAGCAGTGAAGGGGCTAGCGGGATCTACGAGCAGTACTTC.

The CDR3 DNA reads TGTGCCAGCAGGCAGCAGGGGACGGACGAGCAGTACTTC. As protein: CASRQQGTDEQYF. The chain uses TRBV7-9 and TRBJ2-7; D is perhaps TRBD1 (6 bases). Germline values: CDR1 SEHNR, CDR2 FQNEAQ (reference sequence). Trimming pared 6 bases from V and 5 bases from J, leaving 14 bases between. The CDR3 is 13 residues long.

CDR3 in amino acids: CASSSLGQGVSNEQFF. The CDR3 coding sequence is TGTGCCAGCAGCTCGTTGGGACAGGGGGTAAGCAATGAGCAGTTCTTC. This chain uses TRBV13 with TRBJ2-1; 11 positions match TRBD1. V lost 4 bases to trimming and J lost 6 bases; unmatched junction nucleotides: 8. The V gene's germline CDR1 is PRHDT and CDR2 FYEKMQ (reference sequence). This CDR3 contains 16 residues. Full variable domain (rest looked up from reference TRBV13 and TRBJ2-1): AAGVIQSPRHLIKEKRETATLKCYPIPRHDTVYWYQQGPGQDPQFLISFYEKMQSDKGSIPDRFSAQQFSDYHSELNMSSLELGDSALYFCASSSLGQGVSNEQFFGPGTRLTVL.

This chain uses TRBV10-3 with TRBJ2-4; unclear D gene. Deletions cut 0 bases from V and 1 base from J, with 16 bases between. The CDR3 is 18 amino acids. From germline, CDR1 is ENHRY and CDR2 SYGVKD. The CDR3 loop reads CAISESVLRDSAKNIQYF. The CDR3 DNA reads as TGTGCCATCAGTGAGTCGGTGTTGAGAGACTCGGCCAAAAACATTCAGTACTTC.

The rearrangement uses TRBV27 and TRBJ2-7, with 7 nucleotides matching TRBD1. The junction had 6 bases not matched to a gene; V was cut back by 5 bases and J by 2 bases. CDR1 is MNHEY, CDR2 SMNVEV, per germline (reference sequence). The CDR3 is made up of 14 amino acids. CDR3 region: CASSKRTGPYEQYF. DNA for the CDR3: TGTGCCAGCAGTAAGAGGACAGGACCCTACGAGCAGTACTTC.

As regards this clone: Other DNA sequences from this sample encode an identical CDR3 as well. This chain uses TRBV9 with TRBJ1-4, with D maybe TRBD1 (6 bases). Trimming left V 4 bases short and J 8 bases short, with 15 bases between. CDR1 and CDR2 (germline): SGDLS, YYNGEE. The CDR3 consists of 14 residues. In DNA, the CDR3 is TGTGCCAGCAGCCCGGGGGGCCAAGGGGAAAAACTGTTTTTT. This sequence encodes CASSPGGQGEKLFF.

The chain links TRBV7-9 to TRBJ2-5, with 14 bases aligning to TRBD2. Unmatched junction bases numbered 7, after V lost 5 bases and J lost 5 bases. This CDR3 has 16 residues. The germline V gene has CDR1 SEHNR and CDR2 FQNEAQ (reference sequence). As DNA, the CDR3 is TGTGCCAGCAGCGAGGGACTAGCGGGAGTGTTGGAGACCCAGTACTTC. Translation gives CASSEGLAGVLETQYF.

This clone was picked up one time. V usage is TRBV11-2 and J usage is TRBJ2-7; perhaps D is TRBD1 or TRBD2 (5 bases each). The CDR3 runs 14 residues. Trimming took 5 bases from V and 2 from J, leaving 13 bases between them. Germline CDR1 reads SGHAT; CDR2 reads FQNNGV. The CDR3 sequence is CASSPGRIPYEQYF. CDR3 nucleotides: TGTGCCAGCAGCCCGGGACGGATCCCCTACGAGCAGTACTTC.

V gene TRBV15 combines with J gene TRBJ2-5; D is possibly TRBD2 (6 bases). The germline CDR1 and CDR2 sequences are LNHNV and YYDKDF (reference sequence). Trimming cost V 3 bases and J 5 bases, with 19 bases left between them. The length of the CDR3 is 16 residues. The CDR3: CATSRGATSVRETQYF. In nucleotides, the CDR3 is TGTGCCACCAGCAGGGGAGCGACTAGTGTGAGGGAGACCCAGTACTTC.

Comment on this clone: Within the sample, other DNA sequences also encode this same CDR3. V is TRBV7-6 and J is TRBJ1-2, with a weak D call TRBD1 (5 bases). Between the trimmed V and J ends, which lost 0 bases and 4 bases, there was a span of 9 bases. The CDR3 runs to 14 residues. In germline, CDR1 is SGHVS, CDR2 FNYEAQ. This CDR3 is CASSLAGTAYGYTF. CDR3 DNA sequence: TGTGCCAGCAGCTTAGCTGGGACGGCCTATGGCTACACCTTC.

To note about this clone: The sample carries other DNA sequences with the same CDR3. The chain combines TRBV6-6 with TRBJ2-5; tentatively, D is TRBD1 or TRBD2 (5 bases each). This CDR3 is 14 amino acids long. Germline CDR1 is MNHNY and CDR2 is SVGAGI (reference sequence). V was cut by 5 bases and J by 2 bases, with 12 bases left in between. The CDR3 sequence is CASSPPGRQETQYF. The CDR3 region has the DNA TGTGCCAGCAGTCCCCCGGGGCGGCAAGAGACCCAGTACTTC.

This clone came up a few times. The chain has TRBV2 and TRBJ1-1, with D perhaps matching TRBD1 (5 bases). From germline, CDR1 is SNHLY and CDR2 FYNNEI. Trimming took off 1 base at V and 0 bases at J, with 12 bases between the two ends. The CDR3 totals 16 residues. Written as DNA, the CDR3 is TGTGCCAGCAGTGAAGGGACACGGGGGTTGAACACTGAAGCTTTCTTT. Translating gives CASSEGTRGLNTEAFF.

This clone has just one count. The V and J genes are TRBV14 and TRBJ2-1; 9 nucleotides agree with TRBD2. V lost 0 bases to trimming and J lost 7 bases; unmatched junction nucleotides: 16. The length of the CDR3 is 19 residues. Germline V CDR1 and CDR2: SGHDN, FVKESK. In nucleotides, the CDR3 is TGTGCCAGCAGCCAAGATAATCATAGTCCCGGCGGGAGGGCTAATGAGCAGTTCTTC. This translates into CASSQDNHSPGGRANEQFF.